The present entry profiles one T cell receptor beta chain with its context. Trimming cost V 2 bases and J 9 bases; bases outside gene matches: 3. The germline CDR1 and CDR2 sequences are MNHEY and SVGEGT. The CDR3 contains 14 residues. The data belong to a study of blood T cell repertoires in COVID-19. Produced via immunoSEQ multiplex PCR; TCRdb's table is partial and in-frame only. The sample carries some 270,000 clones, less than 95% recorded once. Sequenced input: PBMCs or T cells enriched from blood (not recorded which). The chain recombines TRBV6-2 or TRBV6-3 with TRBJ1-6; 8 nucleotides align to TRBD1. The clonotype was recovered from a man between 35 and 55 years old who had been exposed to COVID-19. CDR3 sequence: CASSYGQGGSPLHF. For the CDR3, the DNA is TGTGCCAGCAGTTACGGACAGGGTGGTTCACCCCTCCACTTT.